The entry below gives a single T cell receptor (beta chain) sequence along with its context. The sample comes from a study of cytomegalovirus exposure and HLA in healthy donors. The junction had 7 bases not matched to a gene; V was cut back by 5 bases and J by 4 bases. Germline CDR1 LNHDA, CDR2 SQIVND (reference sequence). The CDR3 covers 14 residues. PCR primers comprised 60 Vbeta and 13 Jbeta primers. TCRdb keeps only in-frame clones here, not all; method: immunoSEQ multiplex PCR. The table records approximately 160,000 clones, approximately 80% of them present only once. This chain joins TRBV19 and TRBJ1-2, with TRBD1 matching over 7 bases. The sequence derives from a woman aged 50 to 60 in good health and CMV-seropositive. The specimen sequenced was PBMCs. CDR3 loop: CASSAPGGFYGYTF. The DNA of the CDR3 is TGTGCCAGTAGTGCCCCAGGGGGGTTCTATGGCTACACCTTC.